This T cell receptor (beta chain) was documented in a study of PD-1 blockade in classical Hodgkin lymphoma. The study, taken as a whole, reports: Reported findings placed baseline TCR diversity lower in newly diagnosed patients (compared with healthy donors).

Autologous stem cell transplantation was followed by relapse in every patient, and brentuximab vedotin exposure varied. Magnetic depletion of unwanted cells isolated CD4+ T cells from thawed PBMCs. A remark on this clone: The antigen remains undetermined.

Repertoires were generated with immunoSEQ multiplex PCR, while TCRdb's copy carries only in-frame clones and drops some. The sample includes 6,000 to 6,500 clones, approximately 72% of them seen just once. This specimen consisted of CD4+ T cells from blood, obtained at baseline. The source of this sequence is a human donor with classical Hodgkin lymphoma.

The CDR3 sequence: CASSDRQDRGLSYNSPLHF. DNA for the CDR3: TGTGCCAGCAGCGATAGACAAGACAGGGGCCTCTCCTATAATTCACCCCTCCACTTT. The chain carries TRBV7-9 and TRBJ1-6, with 8 bases aligning to TRBD1. Germline CDR1 and CDR2: SEHNR and FQNEAQ (reference sequence). Germline trimming cut 5 bases from V and 0 bases from J; bases unmatched to any gene: 12. The CDR3 runs to 19 residues.